This T cell receptor (beta chain) stems from a study of PD-L1 blockade in urothelial cancer. For the study at large: As for prior chemotherapy regimens, patients had received 0 to 3. Counts from blood samples showed a median of roughly 150,000 T cells.

As for time point: pretreatment peripheral blood. The CDR3 is 15 amino acids. In germline, CDR1 is SGHRS, CDR2 YFSETQ. J lost 8 bases, V lost 1 base, and 9 bases had no gene match. Produced via immunoSEQ multiplex PCR; TCRdb's table is partial and in-frame only. The sample contains over 65,000 clones, 85% to 90% of which appear only once. The sequence was obtained from a man aged 70-80 years with urothelial cancer. Sequencing used PBMCs, obtained around atezolizumab (anti-PD-L1) treatment. This chain connects TRBV5-1 to TRBJ2-4; 7 nucleotides line up with TRBD1. The CDR3 DNA is TGCGCCAGCAGCTTGAAACAGGGGATGGAAGACATTCAGTACTTC. Its translation is CASSLKQGMEDIQYF.